The 2 T cell receptor beta chains in this list originate from one sample, sequenced in a study of blood T cell repertoires in COVID-19. Sequencing used immunoSEQ multiplex PCR; TCRdb keeps in-frame clones, though not all of them. The repertoire includes tens of thousands of clones, around 81% of them detected once, and approximately 44% sits in the top ten. Material: peripheral blood. The receptors derive from a man aged 80 or over with acute or convalescent COVID-19.

The chain has TRBV10-3 and TRBJ1-1; D possibly corresponds to TRBD1 (5 bases). Trimming pared 0 bases from V and 0 bases from J, leaving 8 bases between. Germline CDR1 is ENHRY and CDR2 is SYGVKD. This CDR3 is 15 amino acids long. This CDR3 reads CAISESGGLNTEAFF. In DNA form, the CDR3 reads TGTGCCATCAGTGAGTCCGGGGGACTGAACACTGAAGCTTTCTTT.

The chain uses TRBV19 and TRBJ2-5; 7 nucleotides match TRBD1. CDR1 is LNHDA and CDR2 is SQIVND in the germline V gene (reference sequence). The J segment lost 7 bases and the V segment lost 4 bases, leaving 6 bases of the junction unmatched. The CDR3 is 13 residues long. The CDR3 bases are TGTGCCAGTAGTAACGGCAGGGGGTGGACCCAGTACTTC. Translation: CASSNGRGWTQYF. Supplemented by reference TRBV19 and TRBJ2-5, the full variable domain reads DGGITQSPKYLFRKEGQNVTLSCEQNLNHDAMYWYRQDPGQGLRLIYYSQIVNDFQKGDIAEGYSVSREKKESFPLTVTSAQKNPTAFYLCASSNGRGWTQYFGPGTRLLVL.